The TCR beta chain described here comes from a study of T cell responses to AZD1222 COVID-19 vaccine. General study results and limits: A reported finding is that nearly half of spike-specific TCRs target unmutated variant regions. Only 5 or 6 AZD1222 recipients were seropositive at baseline. A rise in Spike-specific TCR breadth and depth followed two AZD1222 doses.

The CDR3 is made up of 14 amino acids. In germline, CDR1 is MRHNA, CDR2 SNTAGT. V gave up 0 bases and J gave up 2 bases, with 6 bases separating them. TCRdb's copy holds only in-frame clones and misses some; the assay was immunoSEQ multiplex PCR. The sample lists about 150,000 clones, over 80% occurring once. This clone appeared once. Its antigen remains unidentified. The specimen was peripheral blood, collected 28 days after the second AZD1222 dose. The TCR was taken from an adult who received the AZD1222 COVID-19 vaccine. The chain recombines TRBV6-4 with TRBJ2-3; D is unclear. CDR3 region: CASSDSGYTDTQYF. DNA of the CDR3: TGTGCCAGCAGTGACTCTGGATACACAGATACGCAGTATTTT.